Sequencing of this T cell receptor (beta chain) was carried out in a study of T cell responses to AZD1222 COVID-19 vaccine. General observations from the study: An increase in Spike-specific TCR breadth and depth was observed after two AZD1222 doses. The study sampled repertoires only after the peak T cell response. Clonal diversity was possibly underestimated, and white British individuals and females predominated among donors.

Doses given second, at about 4 or about 12 weeks, were pooled. Method: immunoSEQ multiplex PCR; TCRdb's copy keeps in-frame clones and lacks some. This sample has over 50,000 clones, with nearly 80% found just once. Comments on this clone: What it binds is not known.

The sample consisted of peripheral blood, taken 28 days after the second AZD1222 dose. This clonotype was obtained from an adult who received the AZD1222 COVID-19 vaccine.

CDR3 DNA: TGTGCCAGCAGCTCGAGCTCAGGGGATGGAGGAAACACCATATATTTT. It is translated as CASSSSSGDGGNTIYF. The genes are TRBV5-5 and TRBJ1-3, with a weak D call TRBD1 (6 bases). The CDR3 is 16 amino acids. V lost 3 bases to trimming and J lost 4 bases, with 17 bases between them. The germline gives CDR1 SGHKS, CDR2 YYEKEE (reference sequence).